The 10 T cell receptor beta chains listed next were all sequenced from one sample in a study of monozygotic twins with inflammatory bowel disease. After re-calling the 5' RACE reads, TCRdb lists one entry per CDR3 protein, DNA absent. The sample includes fewer than 450,000 distinct CDR3 sequences. Sequencing was performed on blood. These TCRs come from a human donor with ulcerative colitis or Crohn's disease, or a healthy co-twin of an affected twin (not recorded which).

The chain joins TRBV7-9 to TRBJ2-3; checking the TCRdb D call of TRBD1 is not possible without DNA. The CDR3 consists of 17 residues. Germline CDR1 reads SEHNR; CDR2 reads FQNEAQ (reference sequence). This CDR3 is CASSPTSGTTATDTQYF.

The V and J genes are TRBV20-1 and TRBJ2-3; the D call of TRBD1 rests on TCRdb alone, since no DNA is present to check it. The CDR3 is made up of 15 amino acids. The germline V gene encodes CDR1 DFQATT and CDR2 SNEGSKA (reference sequence). The chain's CDR3 is CSAREPRGPGDTQYF.

This chain links TRBV16 with TRBJ1-2; lacking DNA, the TRBD1 call made by TCRdb goes unchecked. This CDR3 has 11 amino acids. CDR1 and CDR2 (germline): KGHSY, FQNENV. CDR3 protein: CASSDTGGYTF.

This CDR3 is CASSFRGQEETQYF. This chain links TRBV5-1 with TRBJ2-5; TCRdb gives TRBD1 as the D gene, but with no DNA this cannot be confirmed. From germline, CDR1 is SGHRS and CDR2 YFSETQ. The CDR3 runs 14 residues.

The CDR3 loop reads CASSQEAANTGELFF. This chain joins TRBV4-1 and TRBJ2-2. The CDR3 consists of 15 residues. Germline-derived CDR1 and CDR2 are MGHRA and YSYEKL.

The chain couples TRBV2 to TRBJ2-1; there is no DNA to check the TCRdb D call of TRBD1. CDR3 length equals 14 residues. CDR1 and CDR2 from the germline V gene are SNHLY and FYNNEI. The CDR3 here is CASSGSTGFGEQFF.

The chain combines TRBV12-3 or TRBV12-4 with TRBJ2-7; TCRdb gives TRBD1 as the D gene, but with no DNA this cannot be confirmed. The CDR3 has 12 amino acids. The CDR3 sequence: CASSLRQEEQYF.

The chain links TRBV6-1 to TRBJ2-2; absent DNA, TCRdb's TRBD1 call cannot be checked. The CDR3 is 14 amino acids. Germline CDR1 MNHNS, CDR2 SASEGT. This CDR3 is CASSELGVTGELFF.

J is TRBJ1-5 and V is TRBV6-1; TCRdb lists TRBD1, though no DNA is available to test this call. CDR3 length: 13 amino acids. Germline V gene sequence: CDR1 MNHNS, CDR2 SASEGT. CDR3 in amino acids: CASTPVVDQPQHF.

This sequence joins TRBV24-1 and TRBJ2-6; with no DNA, the TCRdb D assignment of TRBD1 cannot be verified. From germline, CDR1 is KGHDR and CDR2 SFDVKD. The CDR3 consists of 16 residues. This chain's CDR3 is CATSDTGAGGANVLTF.